This is a list of T cell receptor beta chains from one sample in a study of shared clonotypes between healthy human individuals. TCRdb's copy holds only in-frame clones and misses some; the assay was immunoSEQ multiplex PCR. The table shows a few million clones, with roughly 95% occurring only once. Source material: naive CD4+ T cells sorted from blood. Receptors originate from a man younger than 35 in good health. Each CDR3 is given with its conserved first and last residue. A D gene is named only where the DNA matches it firmly. Clone sizes are given selectively: once, few, many, or a class where the clone is expanded.

cdr3_nt,cdr3_aa,v_call,d_call,j_call,clone_size
TGTGCCAGCAGTTACGGACAGGGCCGCGATGATCCCCTCCACTTT,CASSYGQGRDDPLHF,TRBV6-6,TRBD1,TRBJ1-6,.
TGCGCCAGCATGCGGGGCGGCAGCGGAAACAATGAGCAGTTCTTC,CASMRGGSGNNEQFF,TRBV5-1,.,TRBJ2-1,.
TGTGCCAGCAGTTCATCGGACAGGGAGGACTACGAGCAGTACTTC,CASSSSDREDYEQYF,TRBV28,TRBD1,TRBJ2-7,.
TGTGCCAGTAGTGTCGACACATCCACAGATACGCAGTATTTT,CASSVDTSTDTQYF,TRBV19,.,TRBJ2-3,.
TGTGCCAGCAGCTTAAGTCGTACGGCCGGGAATAACGGCGAGCAGTACTTC,CASSLSRTAGNNGEQYF,TRBV7-9,.,TRBJ2-7,.
TGTGCCAGCAGTAAGAGGGGCGCAGGGCCGGAAAAACTGTTTTTT,CASSKRGAGPEKLFF,TRBV9,.,TRBJ1-4,once
TGTGCCTGGACCCCAGGACAGGCGGGATCACCCCTCCACTTT,CAWTPGQAGSPLHF,TRBV30,TRBD1,TRBJ1-6,.
TGTGCCATCAGTGAGTCTCGGAACCCTAGCACAGATACGCAGTATTTT,CAISESRNPSTDTQYF,TRBV10-3,.,TRBJ2-3,.
TGCGCCAGCAGTCAATCGTGCTACCAGGGAAACCAAGAGACCCAGTACTTC,CASSQSCYQGNQETQYF,TRBV23-1,.,TRBJ2-5,.
TGTGCCAGCAGTTACTCGACGGCTAGCGGCGCTTACGAGCAGTACTTC,CASSYSTASGAYEQYF,TRBV6-5,TRBD2,TRBJ2-7,.
TGTGCCAGCAGCTTGTACCCCGGGACAGCCAAAGCTTTCTTT,CASSLYPGTAKAFF,TRBV7-9,TRBD1,TRBJ1-1,once
TGTGCCAGCAGTCCTTACCACCGGGTGAACACTGAAGCTTTCTTT,CASSPYHRVNTEAFF,TRBV6-5,.,TRBJ1-1,.
TGTGCCAGCAGTTTAACAAGGGCGGACGGACAGCCCCAGCATTTT,CASSLTRADGQPQHF,TRBV27,.,TRBJ1-5,.
TGTGCCAGCACCAAAAATCCCCCTCCTCCGCAAAACACCATATATTTT,CASTKNPPPPQNTIYF,TRBV6-9,.,TRBJ1-3,.
TGCGCCAGCAGTCTTTCTGCAGGGCGGCCTGGCTACACCTTC,CASSLSAGRPGYTF,TRBV23-1,.,TRBJ1-2,.
TGTGCCAGCAGCCTCGGGCAGGCGGGGGAGCAGTACTTC,CASSLGQAGEQYF,TRBV6-1,.,TRBJ2-7,.
TGTGCCAGCCACCCGACAGGGCAGGGCTACACCTTC,CASHPTGQGYTF,TRBV19,TRBD1,TRBJ1-2,.
TGTGCCAGCAGTGAAGCGACTCATGGACTAGCGGGGGGAAGGGAGACCCAGTACTTC,CASSEATHGLAGGRETQYF,TRBV6-1,TRBD2,TRBJ2-5,.
TGCGCCAGCAGCGCATATAGCGGGGGGAGCACAGATACGCAGTATTTT,CASSAYSGGSTDTQYF,TRBV5-1,TRBD2,TRBJ2-3,once
TGTGCCAGTAGTATAGTTGGGACAGCTCCTGGTCAGCCCCAGCATTTT,CASSIVGTAPGQPQHF,TRBV19,TRBD1,TRBJ1-5,.
TGCGCCAGCAGACTTCAGGACACTAGCACAGATACGCAGTATTTT,CASRLQDTSTDTQYF,TRBV4-1,.,TRBJ2-3,.
TGTGCCAGCAGCTTATTGCACGGACCGGGCCTCAGCTCCTACGAGCAGTACTTC,CASSLLHGPGLSSYEQYF,TRBV7-2,.,TRBJ2-7,.
TGTGCCAGCAGTTCAACCCCGGGGGGCTCAAGCGGGGAGCTGTTTTTT,CASSSTPGGSSGELFF,TRBV25-1,.,TRBJ2-2,.
TGCGCCAGCAGCCAAGATAACACTGAAGCTTTCTTT,CASSQDNTEAFF,TRBV4-1,.,TRBJ1-1,.
TGTGCCAGCAGTGCCGGTGGGGAGCTGTTTTTT,CASSAGGELFF,TRBV6-5,.,TRBJ2-2,.
TGTGCCAGCAGCTTAAGACTAGCGGGAGTGGAGACCCAGTACTTC,CASSLRLAGVETQYF,TRBV7-2,TRBD2,TRBJ2-5,.
TGTGCCAGCAGGACTAAGAGGGACACTGAAGCTTTCTTT,CASRTKRDTEAFF,TRBV6-5,.,TRBJ1-1,.
TGTGCCAGCAGCTTGGATAAGGGGTTGAACACTGAAGCTTTCTTT,CASSLDKGLNTEAFF,TRBV7-9,.,TRBJ1-1,.
TGTGCCAGCAGCCCAGGGGGAATCCATGGCTACACCTTC,CASSPGGIHGYTF,TRBV7-2,TRBD1,TRBJ1-2,.
TGTGCCAGCAGCCTTTCAAATAGCGGCTACGAGCAGTACTTC,CASSLSNSGYEQYF,TRBV7-6,.,TRBJ2-7,.
TGTGCCAGCAGTCGACAGGGAAGCTCATACGAGCAGTACTTC,CASSRQGSSYEQYF,TRBV7-2,TRBD1,TRBJ2-7,.
TGTGCCAGCAGCTTGGCGGTGCCCTGGCCCCAGCATTTT,CASSLAVPWPQHF,TRBV7-9,.,TRBJ1-5,.
TGTGCCAGCAGGGGTCAGCCTAGAGCCAAAAACATTCAGTACTTC,CASRGQPRAKNIQYF,TRBV6-6,.,TRBJ2-4,.
TGTGCCAGCAGAGGGGGAAACACCATATATTTT,CASRGGNTIYF,TRBV6-5,.,TRBJ1-3,.
TGTGCCAGCAGTCCAAAACCGAGTTTATACAATGAGCAGTTCTTC,CASSPKPSLYNEQFF,TRBV27,.,TRBJ2-1,.
TGTGCCAGCTCAAGCATCTCAGGGAATAACTATGGCTACACCTTC,CASSSISGNNYGYTF,TRBV18,.,TRBJ1-2,.
TGCGCCAGCGCCTCCTCCGGGACTAGCGGTGAAGAGACCCAGTACTTC,CASASSGTSGEETQYF,TRBV5-1,TRBD2,TRBJ2-5,.
TGTGCCAGCAGCTTAGTGCATTCCACGGAACGTTACAATGAGCAGTTCTTC,CASSLVHSTERYNEQFF,TRBV7-2,.,TRBJ2-1,once
TGCGCCAGCAGCTTGGGGGACAGGGCCCTCGAGCAGTACTTC,CASSLGDRALEQYF,TRBV5-1,TRBD1,TRBJ2-7,.
TGCAGCGTCAAAAGACTAGCGGGACTCAACGAGCAGTACTTC,CSVKRLAGLNEQYF,TRBV29-1,TRBD2,TRBJ2-7,.
TGCGCCAGCAGTTCAGGGAATAATTCACCCCTCCACTTT,CASSSGNNSPLHF,TRBV10-1,.,TRBJ1-6,.
TGTGCCAGCAGTTCTGGACTATCCGGGGAGCTGTTTTTT,CASSSGLSGELFF,TRBV6-5,.,TRBJ2-2,once
TGTGCCAGCTCACCGCTGGATTTCTACGAGCAGTACTTC,CASSPLDFYEQYF,TRBV18,.,TRBJ2-7,.
TGTGCCTGGATTTCAGGGGGCGCCGGTGCTTTTCGGGACACTGAAGCTTTCTTT,CAWISGGAGAFRDTEAFF,TRBV30,TRBD1,TRBJ1-1,.
TGTGCCAGCAGCGTAGGTGGGAACGGCAATGAGCAGTTCTTC,CASSVGGNGNEQFF,TRBV9,.,TRBJ2-1,.
TGCGCCAGCAGTGTCTCAGGTAGCTATAATTCACCCCTCCACTTT,CASSVSGSYNSPLHF,TRBV5-1,.,TRBJ1-6,.
TGTGCCAGCAGTTTAGGGTACAGGGGGTCCGGGGAGCTGTTTTTT,CASSLGYRGSGELFF,TRBV28,TRBD1,TRBJ2-2,.
TGTGCCAGCAGCGCGGGAACGAACACTGAAGCTTTCTTT,CASSAGTNTEAFF,TRBV9,.,TRBJ1-1,.
TGTGCCAGCAGCCAAGGGGGATCCTACGAGCAGTACTTC,CASSQGGSYEQYF,TRBV14,.,TRBJ2-7,.
TGCGCCAGCCAGGCCGAGGGGGCTAACTATGGCTACACCTTC,CASQAEGANYGYTF,TRBV10-2,.,TRBJ1-2,.
TGTGCCTGGAGTCCAACCCGGAATCTTGACGGTCATAGCAATCAGCCCCAGCATTTT,CAWSPTRNLDGHSNQPQHF,TRBV30,.,TRBJ1-5,.
TGTGCCAGTACTGGAGGGAGCTCTTTCTACGAGCAGTACTTC,CASTGGSSFYEQYF,TRBV19,.,TRBJ2-7,.
TGTGCCAGCAGCTTGGACAGGGGAACCTACGAGCAGTACTTC,CASSLDRGTYEQYF,TRBV11-2,TRBD1,TRBJ2-7,.
TGCAGCGTCGACAGGGGAGGCACTGAAGCTTTCTTT,CSVDRGGTEAFF,TRBV29-1,TRBD1,TRBJ1-1,once